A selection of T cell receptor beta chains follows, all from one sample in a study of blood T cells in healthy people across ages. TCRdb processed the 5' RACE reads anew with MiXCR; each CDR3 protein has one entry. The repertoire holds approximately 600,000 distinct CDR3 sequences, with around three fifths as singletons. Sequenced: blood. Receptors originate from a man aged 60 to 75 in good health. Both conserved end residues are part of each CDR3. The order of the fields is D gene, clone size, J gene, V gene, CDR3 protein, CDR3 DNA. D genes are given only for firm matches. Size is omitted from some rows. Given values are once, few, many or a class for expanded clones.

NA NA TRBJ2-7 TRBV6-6 CASSYGPGPYKQYF TGTGCCAGCAGTTATGGACCGGGACCGTACAAGCAGTACTTC
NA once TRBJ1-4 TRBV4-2 CASSLSQGSNEKLFF TGTGCCAGCAGCCTCTCTCAGGGGTCTAATGAAAAACTGTTTTTT
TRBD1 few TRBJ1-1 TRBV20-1 CSARETGVGNTEAFF TGCAGTGCTAGAGAAACAGGGGTGGGAAACACTGAAGCTTTCTTT
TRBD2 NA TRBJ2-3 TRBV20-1 CSAILLAADTQYF TGCAGTGCTATCCTCCTAGCGGCAGATACGCAGTATTTT
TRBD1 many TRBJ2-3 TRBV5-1 CASSLGTGGDTQYF TGCGCCAGCAGCTTGGGAACAGGGGGAGATACGCAGTATTTT
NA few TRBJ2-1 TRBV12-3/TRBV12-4 CASSLLALPGNEQFF TGTGCCAGCAGTTTACTCGCACTCCCGGGGAATGAGCAGTTCTTC
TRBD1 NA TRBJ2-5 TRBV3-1 CASGDRAQETQYF TGTGCCAGCGGGGACAGGGCCCAAGAGACCCAGTACTTC
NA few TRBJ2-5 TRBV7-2 CASTQGTGWETQYF TGTGCCAGCACCCAGGGGACCGGCTGGGAGACCCAGTACTTC
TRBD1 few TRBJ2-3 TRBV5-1 CASSTGQSTDTQYF TGCGCCAGCAGCACGGGACAGAGCACAGATACGCAGTATTTT
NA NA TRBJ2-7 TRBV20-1 CSALNGGAGYEQYF TGCAGTGCCCTTAATGGGGGCGCAGGGTACGAGCAGTACTTC
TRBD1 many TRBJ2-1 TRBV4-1 CASAPDRVYNEQFF TGCGCCAGCGCCCCGGACAGGGTCTACAATGAGCAGTTCTTC
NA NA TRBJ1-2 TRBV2 CASSEGTGSGYGYTF TGTGCCAGCAGTGAAGGTACAGGCTCAGGGTATGGCTACACCTTC
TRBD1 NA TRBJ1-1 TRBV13 CASSSYRDRGRDTEAFF TGTGCCAGCAGCTCATACCGGGACAGGGGTCGGGACACTGAAGCTTTCTTT
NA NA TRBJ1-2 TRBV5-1 CASSQLTGNYGYTF TGCGCCAGCAGCCAGCTTACAGGGAACTATGGCTACACCTTC
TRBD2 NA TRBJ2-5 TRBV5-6 CASSLPGRGQETQYF TGTGCCAGCAGCTTGCCCGGGAGGGGACAAGAGACCCAGTACTTC
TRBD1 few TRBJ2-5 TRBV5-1 CASSTYRGYF TGCGCCAGCAGCACCTACAGGGGGTACTTC
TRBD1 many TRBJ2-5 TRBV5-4 CASTLQGAVETQYF TGTGCCAGCACCCTACAGGGGGCTGTAGAGACCCAGTACTTC
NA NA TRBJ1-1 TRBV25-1 CASSEGTNVNTEAFF TGTGCCAGCAGTGAAGGGACGAATGTGAACACTGAAGCTTTCTTT
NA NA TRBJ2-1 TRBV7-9 CSCHAGSSYNEQFF TGCTCCTGCCACGCGGGTAGCTCCTACAATGAGCAGTTCTTC
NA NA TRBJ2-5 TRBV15 CATTGTGAMETQYF TGTGCCACCACCGGGACCGGGGCGATGGAGACCCAGTACTTC
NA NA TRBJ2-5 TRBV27 CASSDGSEETQYF TGTGCCAGCAGTGACGGGAGTGAGGAGACCCAGTACTTC
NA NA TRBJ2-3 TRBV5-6 CASSPAAGSTDTQYF TGTGCCAGCAGCCCGGCGGCGGGGAGCACAGATACGCAGTATTTT
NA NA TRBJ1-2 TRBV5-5 CASSPGQPRGYTF TGTGCCAGCAGCCCAGGACAGCCTCGTGGCTACACCTTC
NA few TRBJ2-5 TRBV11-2 CASSPRGIKTQYF TGTGCCAGCAGCCCTCGGGGAATTAAGACCCAGTACTTC
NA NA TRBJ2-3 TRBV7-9 CASSLESRQTGTDTQYF TGTGCCAGCAGCTTAGAATCCAGACAGACGGGCACAGATACGCAGTATTTT
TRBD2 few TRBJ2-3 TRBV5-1 CASSPTGGATDTQYF TGCGCCAGCAGCCCGACCGGGGGGGCCACAGATACGCAGTATTTT
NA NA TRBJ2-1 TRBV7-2 CASSSFGGGRNEQFF TGTGCCAGCAGCTCCTTTGGGGGGGGCCGCAATGAGCAGTTCTTC
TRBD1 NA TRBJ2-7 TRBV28 CASSSASTGRTLYEQYF TGTGCCAGCAGTTCCGCCTCGACAGGGCGGACTCTCTACGAGCAGTACTTC
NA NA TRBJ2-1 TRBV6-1 CALLASSLYNEQFF TGTGCCCTGTTGGCTAGTTCTCTGTACAATGAGCAGTTCTTC
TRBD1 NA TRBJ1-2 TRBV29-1 CSTGGTGQYGYTF TGCAGCACTGGAGGGACAGGACAATATGGCTACACCTTC
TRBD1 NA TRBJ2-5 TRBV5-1 CASSSRTGRETQYF TGCGCCAGCAGCTCACGGACAGGGCGAGAGACCCAGTACTTC